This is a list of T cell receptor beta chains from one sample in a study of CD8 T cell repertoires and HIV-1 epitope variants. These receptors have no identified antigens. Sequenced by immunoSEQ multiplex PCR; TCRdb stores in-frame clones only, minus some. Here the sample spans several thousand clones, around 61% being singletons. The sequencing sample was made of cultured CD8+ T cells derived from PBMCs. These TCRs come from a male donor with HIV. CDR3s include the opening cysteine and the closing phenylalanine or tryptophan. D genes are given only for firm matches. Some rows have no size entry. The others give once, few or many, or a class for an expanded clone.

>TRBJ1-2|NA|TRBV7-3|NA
TGCGCCAGCAGCCAAGATCCCCCAGACTTGGACTATGGCTACACCTTC
CASSQDPPDLDYGYTF
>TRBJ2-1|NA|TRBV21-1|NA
TGTGCCAGCAGCAAGGAGGGTCTCTCCTACAATGAGCAGTTCTTC
CASSKEGLSYNEQFF
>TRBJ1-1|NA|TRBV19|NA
TGTGCCAGCTCTGTGCCAGGGGAGGGCGGCACTGAAGCTTTCTTT
CASSVPGEGGTEAFF
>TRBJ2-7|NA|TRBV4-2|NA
TGTGCCAGCAGCCAAGTAGGGGGCGAGCAGTACTTC
CASSQVGGEQYF
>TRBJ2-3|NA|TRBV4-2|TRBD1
TGTGCCAGCAGCCAAGATCCCGGGACAGGGGTAGGGGATTTAACAGATACGCAGTATTTT
CASSQDPGTGVGDLTDTQYF
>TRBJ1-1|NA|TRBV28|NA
TGTGCCAGCAGGACTTTATATGGCAGGCTGAACACTGAAGCTTTCTTT
CASRTLYGRLNTEAFF
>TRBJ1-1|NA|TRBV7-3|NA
TGTGCCAGCAGCTCCAACCGACAGCTTGAAGCTTTCTTT
CASSSNRQLEAFF
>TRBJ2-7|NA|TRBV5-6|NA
TGTGCCAGCAGTCGGACGGGCTCCTACGAGCAGTACTTC
CASSRTGSYEQYF
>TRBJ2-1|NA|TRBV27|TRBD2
TGTGCCAGCAGTTCCCCCTTGGGGACTAGATTCTATGAGCAGTTCTTC
CASSSPLGTRFYEQFF
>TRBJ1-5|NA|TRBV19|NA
TGTGCCAGTAGTATTGGATTGCAGACTAATCAGCCCCAGCATTTT
CASSIGLQTNQPQHF
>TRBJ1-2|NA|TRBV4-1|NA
TGCGCCAGCAGCCAAGGGCCACAGCCTAACTATGGCTACACCTTC
CASSQGPQPNYGYTF
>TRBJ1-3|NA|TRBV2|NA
TGTGCCAGCAGTGATGATGTGGCTGGAAACACCATATATTTT
CASSDDVAGNTIYF
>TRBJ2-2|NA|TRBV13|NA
TGTGCCAGCAGCTTAGATAGGGTGAACACCGGGGAGCTGTTTTTT
CASSLDRVNTGELFF
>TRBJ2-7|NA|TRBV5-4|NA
TGTGCCAGCAGCCCTACAGGCGGGCGGGACGAGCAGTACTTC
CASSPTGGRDEQYF
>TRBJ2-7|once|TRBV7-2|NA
TGTGCCAGCAGCGGTTGGAGTAATCCCTACGAGCAGTACTTC
CASSGWSNPYEQYF
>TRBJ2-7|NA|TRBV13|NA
TGTGCCAGCAGCTTGACAGGCAAGAACGAGCAGTACTTC
CASSLTGKNEQYF
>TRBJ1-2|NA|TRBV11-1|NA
TGTGCCAGCAGCCCTGGGACTTCTGACTATGGCTACACCTTC
CASSPGTSDYGYTF
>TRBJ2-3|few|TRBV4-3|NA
TGCGCCAGCAGCCAAGACACAGATACGCAGTATTTT
CASSQDTDTQYF
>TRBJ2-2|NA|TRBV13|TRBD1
TGTGCCAGCAGCCCCCAGGGACAGGGGTTGGTTGCCGGGGAGCTGTTTTTT
CASSPQGQGLVAGELFF
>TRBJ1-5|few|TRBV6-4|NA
TGTGCCAGCAGATCCGTACAGGAAAATCAGCCCCAGCATTTT
CASRSVQENQPQHF
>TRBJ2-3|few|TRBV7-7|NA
TGTGCTAGCAGCTTGGAGGGGTCCACAGATACGCAGTATTTT
CASSLEGSTDTQYF
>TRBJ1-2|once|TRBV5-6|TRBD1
TGTGCCAGCAGCTTGGGCGGGACAGGGGGAACCTACACCTTC
CASSLGGTGGTYTF
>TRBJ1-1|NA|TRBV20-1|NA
TGCAGTGCTAGACAGACTGAAGCTTTCTTT
CSARQTEAFF
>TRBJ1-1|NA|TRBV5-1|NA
TGCGCCAGCAGCTTGCAAACTACAGGGTACACTGAAGCTTTCTTT
CASSLQTTGYTEAFF
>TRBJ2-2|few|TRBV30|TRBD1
TGTGCCTGGAGTGCCCCGGGACAGGGCTTGGGCGGGGAGCTGTTTTTT
CAWSAPGQGLGGELFF
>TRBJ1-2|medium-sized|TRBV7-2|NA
TGTGCCAGCAGCTTACAGGTGCCAGGGGAAGGCTACACCTTC
CASSLQVPGEGYTF
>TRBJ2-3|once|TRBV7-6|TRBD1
TGTGCCAGCAGCTTGGGACAGGGAACAGATACGCAGTATTTT
CASSLGQGTDTQYF
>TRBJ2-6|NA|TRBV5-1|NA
TGCGCCAGCAGCTTAGGGGATTATGGGGCCAACGTCCTGACTTTC
CASSLGDYGANVLTF
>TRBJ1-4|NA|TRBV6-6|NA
TGTGCCAGCAGTCGGACCGATGCAACTAATGAAAAACTGTTTTTT
CASSRTDATNEKLFF
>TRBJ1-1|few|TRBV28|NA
TGTGCCAGCAGTTTAGGGAACACTGAAGCTTTCTTT
CASSLGNTEAFF
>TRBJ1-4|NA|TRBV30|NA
TGTGCCTGGACCGGGGGCTCGAGGGAAAAACTGTTTTTT
CAWTGGSREKLFF
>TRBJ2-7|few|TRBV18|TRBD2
TGTGCCAGCTCACCGGGTAGCGGGTCCTACGAGCAGTACTTC
CASSPGSGSYEQYF
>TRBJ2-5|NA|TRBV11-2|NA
TGTGCCAGCAGCGCCGTTAGGGACGGGTTATGGACCCAGTACTTC
CASSAVRDGLWTQYF
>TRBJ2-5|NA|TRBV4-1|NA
TGCGCCAGCAGCCAAGAGGGAGGGGGAAGAAGGACCCAGTACTTC
CASSQEGGGRRTQYF
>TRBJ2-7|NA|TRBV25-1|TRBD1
TGTGCCAGCAGTCCGACCGTAGGATTGGGACAGCCCTACGAGCAGTACTTC
CASSPTVGLGQPYEQYF
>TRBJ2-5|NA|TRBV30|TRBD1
TGTGCCTGGGCTTACGAGGGGGCAGGAGCCCTCCAAGAGACCCAGTACTTC
CAWAYEGAGALQETQYF
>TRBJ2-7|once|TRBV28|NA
TGTGCCAGCATTATGGACGGAACCTACGAGCAGTACTTC
CASIMDGTYEQYF
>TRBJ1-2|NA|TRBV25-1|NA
TGTGCCAGCAGTGAATCGTACAGTTCCTATGGCTACACCTTC
CASSESYSSYGYTF
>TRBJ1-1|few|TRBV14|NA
TGTGCCAGCAGCCAAGTTGAAGCGGGCACTGAAGCTTTCTTT
CASSQVEAGTEAFF
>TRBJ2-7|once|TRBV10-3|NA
TGTGCCATGGGGTTTGCCTACGAGCAGTACTTC
CAMGFAYEQYF
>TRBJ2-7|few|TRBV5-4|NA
TGTGCCAGCAGCTCGACGGACAGCTACGAGCAGTACTTC
CASSSTDSYEQYF
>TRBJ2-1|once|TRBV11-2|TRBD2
TGTGCCAGCTCACCCGGGAGGGGAGATTTGGACAATGAGCAGTTCTTC
CASSPGRGDLDNEQFF
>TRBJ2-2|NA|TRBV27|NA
TGTGCCAGCAGTTTATCGATGGCGGTAACCGGGGAGCTGTTTTTT
CASSLSMAVTGELFF
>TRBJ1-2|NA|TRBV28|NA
TGTGCCAGCAGTTTTAGCACGAACTATGGCTACACCTTC
CASSFSTNYGYTF
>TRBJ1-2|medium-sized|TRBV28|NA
TGTGCCAGCAGTCTGGATCGCTGGGGCTACACCTTC
CASSLDRWGYTF
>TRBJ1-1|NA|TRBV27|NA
TGTGCCAGCAGTTGGAAATCAATGAACACTGAAGCTTTCTTT
CASSWKSMNTEAFF
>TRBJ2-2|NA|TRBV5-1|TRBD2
TGCGCCAGCAGCTGGACTAGCGGGTCTAACACCGGGGAGCTGTTTTTT
CASSWTSGSNTGELFF
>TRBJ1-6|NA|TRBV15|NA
TGTGCCACCGCCGGCGATAATAATTCACCCCTCCACTTT
CATAGDNNSPLHF
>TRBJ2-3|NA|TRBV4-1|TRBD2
TGCGCCAGCAGCCCCGCGGGACTAGATGGGGAGGTGTGGACGCAGTATTTT
CASSPAGLDGEVWTQYF
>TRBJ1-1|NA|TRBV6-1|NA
TGTGCCAGCCGGGGGGCTGAAGCTTTCTTT
CASRGAEAFF
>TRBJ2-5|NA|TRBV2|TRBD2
TGTGCCATCGTAGCGGGAGGGGCAGAGACCCAGTACTTC
CAIVAGGAETQYF
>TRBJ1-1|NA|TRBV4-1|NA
TGCGCCAGCAGCCAGCTACAGGGGAACACTGAAGCTTTCTTT
CASSQLQGNTEAFF
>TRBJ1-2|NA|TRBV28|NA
TGTGCCAGCAGCCTCCATCCGACAGATTATGACTATGGCTACACCTTC
CASSLHPTDYDYGYTF
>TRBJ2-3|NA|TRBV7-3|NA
TGTGCCAGTAGCTTAATAGCGGAGAGCACAGATACGCAGTATTTT
CASSLIAESTDTQYF
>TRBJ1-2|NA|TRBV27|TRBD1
TGTGCCAGCAGTGCCTCGGGACAGCCTTATCGGGGCTACACCTTC
CASSASGQPYRGYTF
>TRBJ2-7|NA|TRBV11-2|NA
TGTGCCAGCAGCATATCAGTGTCCTACGAGCAGTACTTC
CASSISVSYEQYF